Listed here are 14 T cell receptor beta chains from one sample, sequenced in a study of blood T cells in healthy people across ages. Alongside a J-beta primer mix, a sample-barcoded 5' primer served in a second PCR lasting roughly 7 to 12 cycles. TCRdb called the 5' RACE reads again in MiXCR, with one record for every CDR3 protein. This table has roughly 790,000 distinct CDR3 sequences, more than 40% appearing once. Material for sequencing was blood. These receptor sequences come from a woman aged 55-75 years in good health.

The rearrangement links TRBV10-3 to TRBJ2-3; 13 bases are shared with TRBD2. With 6 bases clipped from V and 2 bases from J, the junction kept 8 bases outside the gene matches. Germline CDR1 ENHRY, CDR2 SYGVKD. This CDR3 contains 17 residues. CDR3 DNA sequence: TGTGCCATCAGCACCGGGACTAGCGGGGTCTTCACAGATACGCAGTATTTT. Amino acid sequence: CAISTGTSGVFTDTQYF.

This clonotype was observed a few times. The V call is TRBV2, the J call TRBJ2-5; a weak D match, TRBD2 (6 bases). This CDR3 is built from 13 residues. V lost 3 bases, J lost 5 bases, and 10 bases lay in between. CDR1 and CDR2 from the germline V gene are SNHLY and FYNNEI. CDR3 amino acids: CASSELGGETQYF. CDR3 DNA sequence: TGTGCCAGCAGTGAGCTTGGGGGGGAGACCCAGTACTTC.

This clonotype was seen only a few times. The chain couples TRBV20-1 to TRBJ2-1; the D is unclear. This CDR3 spans 12 amino acids. V dropped 2 bases and J dropped 3 bases, with 5 bases sitting between them. Per germline, CDR1 DFQATT and CDR2 SNEGSKA (reference sequence). The CDR3 loop is CSARWIYNEQFF. CDR3 bases: TGCAGTGCTAGATGGATCTACAATGAGCAGTTCTTC.

This chain links TRBV6-5 with TRBJ2-5; D ambiguous. Trimming pared 6 bases from V and 2 bases from J, leaving 10 bases between. The CDR3 is made up of 13 amino acids. The germline V gene has CDR1 MNHEY and CDR2 SVGAGI. The CDR3 coding sequence is TGTGCCAGCAGGGTGACATGGCAAGAGACCCAGTACTTC. Protein: CASRVTWQETQYF.

This chain uses TRBV21-1 with TRBJ2-6. TRBV21-1 is a known pseudogene. The CDR3 has 14 residues. CDR3 residues: CASSNFRGANVLTF. In DNA, the CDR3 is TGTGCCAGCAGCAACTTCAGGGGTGCCAACGTCCTGACTTTC.

To note about this clonotype: A read error may be the cause here, since a much bigger clone is one base away. The chain employs TRBV7-9 and TRBJ2-4; D ambiguous. The closer fit of TRBJ2-7 to the DNA end suggests the J call may be wrong. The germline gives CDR1 SEHNR, CDR2 FQNEAQ (reference sequence). CDR3 length: 11 amino acids. DNA for the CDR3: TGTGCCGGCAGCCCCAACTACGAGCAGTACTTC. This codes for CAGSPNYEQYF.

This clonotype has more than one count but fewer than ten. The J gene is TRBJ1-2, the V gene TRBV27; D ambiguous. Germline CDR1 and CDR2: MNHEY and SMNVEV (reference sequence). The CDR3 length is 15 residues. V dropped 6 bases and J dropped 0 bases, with 14 bases sitting between them. The CDR3 is CASRTEASSNYGYTF. The CDR3 region has the DNA TGTGCCAGCAGGACCGAAGCCTCCTCTAACTATGGCTACACCTTC.

The gene calls are TRBV7-9 and TRBJ2-1, with D possibly called TRBD1 or TRBD2 (5 bases each). The ends were cut back, 5 bases at V and 5 bases at J, with 16 bases in the middle. Germline V gene sequence: CDR1 SEHNR, CDR2 FQNEAQ (reference sequence). This CDR3 spans 15 amino acids. The CDR3 spells CASSGWDPENNEQFF. The CDR3 DNA reads as TGTGCCAGCAGCGGGTGGGACCCTGAAAACAATGAGCAGTTCTTC.

This clonotype turned up a few times. J is TRBJ1-2 and V is TRBV18, with 9 bases fitting TRBD1. V gave up 0 bases and J gave up 3 bases; unmatched junction bases: 5. The CDR3 spans 16 residues. Per the germline V gene, CDR1 is KGHSH and CDR2 is LQKENI. The CDR3 reads CASSPPGTGRDYGYTF. DNA for the CDR3: TGTGCCAGCTCACCACCGGGGACAGGGAGAGACTATGGCTACACCTTC.

This chain connects TRBV20-1 to TRBJ2-1; TRBD2 might be the D (6 bases). CDR1 and CDR2 from the germline V gene are DFQATT and SNEGSKA (reference sequence). Trimming removed 5 bases from V and 0 bases from J, with 11 bases in between. The CDR3 runs 14 residues. The CDR3 nucleotides are TGCAGTGCTGGCCGGGACTCCTCCTACAATGAGCAGTTCTTC. Translated: CSAGRDSSYNEQFF.

The CDR3, as DNA: TGTGCCAGCAGCCCTCGTATAGCGGGAGATCGTACAAATACGCAGTATTTT. This gives the protein CASSPRIAGDRTNTQYF. V is TRBV13 and J is TRBJ2-3; 9 bases match TRBD2. Germline-derived CDR1 and CDR2 are PRHDT and FYEKMQ (reference sequence). Losses at the gene ends were 5 bases for V and 7 bases for J; bases not matched to a gene: 16. The CDR3 has 17 residues.

The rearrangement uses TRBV7-9 and TRBJ1-2; the match to TRBD1 covers 10 bases. CDR3 length: 14 amino acids. After removal of 5 bases from V and 10 bases from J, the junction contained 10 bases not matched to a gene. The germline V gene encodes CDR1 SEHNR and CDR2 FQNEAQ (reference sequence). This CDR3 is CASSVRTGGGDYTF. As DNA, the CDR3 is TGTGCCAGCAGCGTCCGGACAGGGGGGGGTGACTACACCTTC.

This chain links TRBV18 with TRBJ1-5, with 11 nucleotides matching TRBD1. The V and J ends lost 6 bases and 7 bases, in that order; junction bases with no gene match: 8. The CDR3 runs to 15 residues. Germline values: CDR1 KGHSH, CDR2 LQKENI. The CDR3, as DNA: TGTGCCAGCTCCCCGGGACAGGGGGTTGGACAGCCCCAGCATTTT. It specifies CASSPGQGVGQPQHF.

This clonotype was seen just once. The V gene is TRBV9, the J gene TRBJ2-7; TRBD2 is a possible D gene (6 bases). This CDR3 is 15 amino acids long. Germline V gives CDR1 SGDLS, CDR2 YYNGEE. V was clipped by 3 bases and J by 0 bases, with 13 bases between them. The DNA of the CDR3 is TGTGCCAGCAGCGCCTCTAGCGATAGCTCCTACGAGCAGTACTTC. This encodes CASSASSDSSYEQYF.